The 29 T cell receptor beta chains listed next were all sequenced from one sample in a study of cytomegalovirus exposure and HLA in healthy donors. In the PCR, 60 Vbeta and 13 Jbeta primers were used. Produced via immunoSEQ multiplex PCR; TCRdb's table is partial and in-frame only. The repertoire has around 120,000 clones, roughly a tenth of them found once; the top ten carry roughly 3.1%. The sample comprised PBMCs. These receptor sequences come from a young man in good health and CMV-seronegative.

This clone was observed a handful of times. The gene calls are TRBV2 and TRBJ1-5; D is undetermined. V dropped 3 bases and J dropped 3 bases, with 9 bases sitting between them. This CDR3 spans 14 amino acids. The germline V gene has CDR1 SNHLY and CDR2 FYNNEI. Written as DNA, the CDR3 is TGTGCCAGCAGTGAGGCGCGGCACAATCAGCCCCAGCATTTT. Encoded protein: CASSEARHNQPQHF.

This clone was detected many times. This rearrangement joins TRBV5-4 to TRBJ2-7, with D possibly being TRBD1 (5 bases). The CDR3 runs to 10 residues. Germline-derived CDR1 and CDR2 are SGHNT and YYREEE (reference sequence). The ends were cut back, 1 base at V and 9 bases at J, with 5 bases in the middle. CDR3 sequence: CASSLQGQYF. DNA for the CDR3: TGTGCCAGCAGCTTGCAGGGGCAGTACTTC.

The rearrangement uses TRBV9 and TRBJ2-1, with 9 bases that match TRBD2. This CDR3 has 19 amino acids. J lost 0 bases, V lost 0 bases, and 10 bases had no gene match. Germline V CDR1 and CDR2: SGDLS, YYNGEE. The CDR3 is CASSVGVQSGRLSYNEQFF. CDR3 in DNA: TGTGCCAGCAGCGTAGGGGTACAGAGCGGGAGGCTCTCCTACAATGAGCAGTTCTTC.

This clone has only a few counts. The chain couples TRBV7-9 to TRBJ1-2; D might be TRBD1 (6 bases). The CDR3 totals 13 residues. Germline V gene lookup returns CDR1 SEHNR and CDR2 FQNEAQ (reference sequence). The V end lost 2 bases, the J end lost 7 bases, and 11 bases lay between the germline ends. CDR3 nucleotide sequence: TGTGCCAGCAGCTTATCAGGGGAGGGTGGCTACACCTTC. Its protein is CASSLSGEGGYTF.

The V gene is TRBV9, the J gene TRBJ2-1, with TRBD2 matching 7 bases. Germline CDR1 is SGDLS and CDR2 is YYNGEE. The junction had 5 bases not matched to a gene; V was cut back by 1 base and J by 7 bases. This CDR3 is built from 14 residues. CDR3 coding DNA: TGTGCCAGCAGCGTATCCGGGAGGTCGAATGAGCAGTTCTTC. It is translated as CASSVSGRSNEQFF.

The chain couples TRBV29-1 to TRBJ2-5; 11 nucleotides agree with TRBD2. The J call is doubtful: the DNA matches TRBJ2-7 better. The V gene's germline CDR1 is SQVTM and CDR2 ANQGSEA. This CDR3 spans 16 amino acids. In nucleotides, the CDR3 is TGCAGCGTTGAAGACGGGCTAGCGGGAGGTCCCTACGAGCAGTACTTC. Protein product: CSVEDGLAGGPYEQYF.

Only a few counts were recorded for this clone. The chain is built from TRBV6-6 and TRBJ2-7, with 7 bases identical to TRBD1. The germline V gene has CDR1 MNHNY and CDR2 SVGAGI (reference sequence). The junction had 7 bases not matched to a gene; V was cut back by 6 bases and J by 2 bases. The CDR3 sequence is 14 residues long. CDR3 residues: CASSPRQGAYEQYF. The CDR3, as DNA: TGTGCCAGCAGCCCGCGACAGGGAGCCTACGAGCAGTACTTC.

This clone was counted between two and nine times. The rearrangement links TRBV10-1 to TRBJ2-1, with D perhaps matching TRBD2 (7 bases). The CDR3 sequence is 15 residues long. The ends were cut back, 0 bases at V and 7 bases at J, with 13 bases in the middle. The germline V gene encodes CDR1 WNHNN and CDR2 SYGVQD (reference sequence). CDR3 protein: CASSESVGGPNEQFF. As DNA, the CDR3 is TGCGCCAGCAGTGAGTCAGTGGGGGGGCCTAATGAGCAGTTCTTC.

This chain uses TRBV4-3 with TRBJ1-5; D is uncertain. The CDR3 covers 15 residues. The germline V gene encodes CDR1 LGHNA and CDR2 YSLEER. The V and J ends lost 1 base and 0 bases respectively, with 7 bases between them. The CDR3 loop reads CASSQAYSSNQPQHF. CDR3 bases: TGCGCCAGCAGCCAAGCGTACAGTAGCAATCAGCCCCAGCATTTT.

This clone was found a few times. The chain is built from TRBV4-1 and TRBJ2-3; a weak D match, TRBD1 (5 bases). The CDR3 has 16 amino acids. CDR1 is MGHRA and CDR2 is YSYEKL in the germline V gene. V gave up 3 bases and J gave up 1 base, with 14 bases separating them. Written as DNA, the CDR3 is TGCGCCAGCAGCCAGCGACAGTCCCGAGGCACAGATACGCAGTATTTT. Translated: CASSQRQSRGTDTQYF.

This clone came up a few times. DNA of the CDR3: TGTGCCAGTAGTAGGGCAGGGGGTTTTGAAGCTTTCTTT. As protein: CASSRAGGFEAFF. The V and J genes are TRBV19 and TRBJ1-1; 7 bases map to TRBD1. The junction had 6 bases not matched to a gene; V was cut back by 4 bases and J by 7 bases. Germline V gene data show CDR1 as LNHDA and CDR2 as SQIVND (reference sequence). This CDR3 is built from 13 residues. The variable domain in full, with the rest retrieved from reference TRBV19 and TRBJ1-1, is DGGITQSPKYLFRKEGQNVTLSCEQNLNHDAMYWYRQDPGQGLRLIYYSQIVNDFQKGDIAEGYSVSREKKESFPLTVTSAQKNPTAFYLCASSRAGGFEAFFGQGTRLTVV.

This chain uses TRBV25-1 with TRBJ2-5; 16 nucleotides agree with TRBD2. V lost 2 bases, J lost 4 bases, and 4 bases stayed unmatched. There are 17 residues in the CDR3. Germline-derived CDR1 and CDR2 are MGHDK and SYGVNS. In nucleotides, the CDR3 is TGTGCCAGCAGTGAACCCGGGACTAGCGGGGGGGGAGAGACCCAGTACTTC. Translation: CASSEPGTSGGGETQYF.

The gene calls are TRBV6-1 and TRBJ1-4; D might be TRBD1 (6 bases). This CDR3 region has 15 residues. The germline V gene has CDR1 MNHNS and CDR2 SASEGT. Deletions cut 4 bases from V and 5 bases from J, with 14 bases between. The CDR3 nucleotides are TGTGCCAGCAGTGCGTCGACAGGCCACAATGAAAAACTGTTTTTT. Its translation: CASSASTGHNEKLFF.

The chain recombines TRBV19 with TRBJ1-4; 8 bases are a match to TRBD1. V was pared by 4 bases and J by 8 bases, with 3 bases of the junction left unmatched. The CDR3 contains 13 residues. Germline V gene data show CDR1 as LNHDA and CDR2 as SQIVND (reference sequence). The CDR3: CASSRTGFEKLFF. For the CDR3, the DNA is TGTGCCAGTAGTAGGACAGGGTTCGAAAAACTGTTTTTT.

V usage is TRBV11-1 and J usage is TRBJ2-7; D ambiguous. CDR1 and CDR2 (germline): SGHAT, FQDESV (reference sequence). This CDR3 is 15 amino acids long. Trimming removed 6 bases at V and 0 bases at J, with 15 bases between. CDR3 bases: TGTGCCAGCAGTCTAAGTCGGGTTAGCTCCTACGAGCAGTACTTC. Translated, it gives CASSLSRVSSYEQYF. Drawing the rest from reference TRBV11-1 and TRBJ2-7, the complete variable domain is EAEVAQSPRYKITEKSQAVAFWCDPISGHATLYWYRQILGQGPELLVQFQDESVVDDSQLPKDRFSAERLKGVDSTLKIQPAELGDSAMYLCASSLSRVSSYEQYFGPGTRLTVT.

This clone was counted a few times. V is TRBV15 and J is TRBJ2-5; a weak D match, TRBD2 (7 bases). CDR1 is LNHNV and CDR2 is YYDKDF in the germline V gene (reference sequence). The CDR3 runs to 16 residues. V was cut by 1 base and J by 4 bases, with 16 bases left in between. CDR3 protein: CATSRVKGGARETQYF. CDR3 sequence (DNA): TGTGCCACCAGCAGAGTAAAAGGGGGGGCCAGAGAGACCCAGTACTTC.

A word on this clone: One end of the junction is discordant with germline, which a read error may explain. V and J are TRBV5-4 and TRBJ2-1; TRBD2 matches at 7 bases. Per germline, CDR1 SGHNT and CDR2 YYREEE (reference sequence). The CDR3 has 12 amino acids. The CDR3 loop is CASSLGEGEQFF. CDR3 DNA sequence: TGTGCCAGCAGTTTGGGGGAGGGTGAGCAGTTCTTC. Variable domain in full (rest from reference TRBV5-4 and TRBJ2-1): ETGVTQSPTHLIKTRGQQVTLRCSSQSGHNTVSWYQQALGQGPQFIFQYYREEENGRGNFPPRFSGLQFPNYSSELNVNALELDDSALYLCASSLGEGEQFFGPGTRLTVL.

This clone was counted between two and nine times. V gene TRBV5-6 combines with J gene TRBJ1-1; tentatively, D is TRBD1 (5 bases). Germline V lookup: CDR1 SGHDT, CDR2 YYEEEE. CDR3 length: 12 amino acids. V was shortened by 4 bases and J by 6 bases, with 10 bases between the two germline ends. CDR3 bases: TGTGCCAGCAGCCGGGGGGAGGCTGAAGCTTTCTTT. Translating it yields CASSRGEAEAFF.

This rearrangement joins TRBV7-6 to TRBJ1-6, with 7 bases aligning to TRBD1. The CDR3 runs to 16 residues. Per germline, CDR1 SGHVS and CDR2 FNYEAQ. Trimming removed 5 bases from V and 6 bases from J; junction bases left unmatched: 10. As DNA, the CDR3 is TGTGCCAGCAGCCTCCTCAAGACAGGGCCTAATTCACCCCTCCACTTT. Amino acids: CASSLLKTGPNSPLHF.

The chain employs TRBV6-1 and TRBJ1-2; 11 bases are a match to TRBD1. V lost 5 bases, J lost 2 bases, and 1 base stayed unmatched. The CDR3 has 14 amino acids. The V gene's germline CDR1 is MNHNS and CDR2 SASEGT. The CDR3 reads CASSWTGGNYGYTF. In nucleotides, the CDR3 is TGTGCCAGCAGTTGGACAGGGGGCAACTATGGCTACACCTTC.

The rearrangement uses TRBV5-4 and TRBJ1-4; 9 nucleotides align to TRBD1. V lost 2 bases and J lost 5; bases outside the gene matches: 4. The CDR3 is made up of 15 amino acids. The germline V gene has CDR1 SGHNT and CDR2 YYREEE (reference sequence). The CDR3 bases are TGTGCCAGCAGCTTAAAGACAGGGGGGAATGAAAAACTGTTTTTT. It yields the protein CASSLKTGGNEKLFF.

This chain joins TRBV11-2 and TRBJ2-2; 7 nucleotides align to TRBD1. V lost 5 bases and J lost 7; bases outside the gene matches: 10. The CDR3 totals 15 residues. Germline CDR1 and CDR2: SGHAT and FQNNGV. The CDR3 reads CASSPGTALIGELFF. The CDR3 DNA reads as TGTGCCAGCAGCCCCGGGACAGCCCTAATCGGGGAGCTGTTTTTT.

In this sample, this clone turned up a few times. The chain employs TRBV19 and TRBJ2-2; 10 bases line up with TRBD1. The CDR3 is 17 amino acids. V was pared by 3 bases and J by 4 bases, with 8 bases of the junction left unmatched. Looked up from germline, CDR1 is LNHDA and CDR2 is SQIVND (reference sequence). The CDR3 region has the DNA TGTGCCAGTAGTATGGGAGACAGGGGGCTGGCCACCGGGGAGCTGTTTTTT. Its protein product is CASSMGDRGLATGELFF.

The V gene is TRBV7-6, the J gene TRBJ2-5; TRBD2 might be the D (6 bases). This CDR3 comprises 13 residues. Germline CDR1 and CDR2: SGHVS and FNYEAQ. V was cut by 0 bases and J by 4 bases, with 6 bases left in between. CDR3 amino acids: CASSLAGGETQYF. The CDR3 coding sequence is TGTGCCAGCAGCTTAGCGGGGGGAGAGACCCAGTACTTC.

The chain joins TRBV27 to TRBJ2-1; possibly TRBD1 for D (6 bases). V was cut by 5 bases and J by 7 bases, with 24 bases left in between. Germline V gene sequence: CDR1 MNHEY, CDR2 SMNVEV (reference sequence). This CDR3 region has 17 residues. The CDR3 DNA reads as TGTGCCAGCAGTCCATCATCCAGGGGCCGACTGGGGAATGAGCAGTTCTTC. This gives the protein CASSPSSRGRLGNEQFF.

V usage is TRBV7-2 and J usage is TRBJ2-5; D gene unclear. With 1 base removed from V and 1 base from J, the gap between germline ends came to 7 bases. In germline, CDR1 is SGHTA, CDR2 FQGNSA. The CDR3 has 14 amino acids. The CDR3 coding sequence is TGTGCCAGCAGCTTAGGGCGAGGCCAAGAGACCCAGTACTTC. Protein: CASSLGRGQETQYF.

The rearrangement joins TRBV5-4 to TRBJ2-5, with TRBD2 matching over 9 bases. The trim removed 2 bases at V and 5 bases at J, leaving 13 bases unmatched. CDR1 is SGHNT, CDR2 YYREEE, per germline (reference sequence). CDR3 size: 17 residues. The CDR3 region is CASSFGREGPVRETQYF. The CDR3 coding sequence is TGTGCCAGCAGCTTCGGGCGGGAGGGCCCGGTCAGGGAGACCCAGTACTTC.

The sample holds a few counts of this clone. This chain connects TRBV6-1 to TRBJ1-3, with 8 bases that match TRBD1. Trimming at V came to 3 bases and at J to 5 bases, leaving 12 bases not matched to a gene. The CDR3 length is 17 residues. Germline lookup yields CDR1 MNHNS and CDR2 SASEGT. The CDR3 DNA is TGTGCCAGCAGTGACGGACCACAGGGGGTAAAGAGAAACACCATATATTTT. The encoded protein is CASSDGPQGVKRNTIYF.

This clone was seen a few times. J is TRBJ2-7 and V is TRBV11-2; TRBD2 matches 12 bases. This CDR3 is 15 amino acids long. J gave up 6 bases and V 3 bases, and 6 bases lay outside the gene matches. Germline CDR1 is SGHAT and CDR2 is FQNNGV. Written as DNA, the CDR3 is TGTGCCAGCAGCTTTAAGACTAGCGGGAGTTCCGAGCAGTACTTC. This encodes CASSFKTSGSSEQYF.